This TCR beta chain emerged from a study of control samples from healthy donors and cancer patients. This table comes from immunoSEQ multiplex PCR, and its TCRdb copy is limited to in-frame clones, with some not included. The sample yields over 200,000 clones, around 80% seen once. V gave up 4 bases and J gave up 0 bases; unmatched junction bases: 4. The CDR3 totals 16 residues. The germline V gene encodes CDR1 MGHRA and CDR2 YSYEKL. V is TRBV4-1 and J is TRBJ2-1, with TRBD1 identical over 9 bases. The sample was PBMCs. The TCR comes from a woman in her sixties with lung cancer. CDR3 sequence reads: CASSRDRASSYNEQFF. CDR3 in DNA: TGCGCCAGCAGCCGGGACAGGGCCAGCTCCTACAATGAGCAGTTCTTC.